This passage covers 21 T cell receptor beta chains from one sample sequenced in a study of OX40 agonist ivuxolimab in advanced cancers. Using immunoSEQ multiplex PCR, the repertoire was profiled, and TCRdb retains in-frame clones only, with some absent. Here the sample spans around 84,000 clones, roughly 92% being singletons. The material sequenced was CD4+ or CD8+ T cells sorted from blood, taken in a trial of the OX40 agonist ivuxolimab. The receptors come from an adult with an advanced solid tumor such as melanoma, head and neck, liver or kidney cancer.

This chain uses TRBV4-3 with TRBJ2-1; D gene ambiguous. With 4 bases removed from V and 9 bases from J, the gap between germline ends came to 13 bases. CDR3 length: 13 amino acids. Germline lookup yields CDR1 LGHNA and CDR2 YSLEER. The CDR3 sequence: CASSPLQRSEQFF. In DNA, the CDR3 is TGCGCCAGCAGCCCCCTCCAAAGGAGTGAGCAGTTCTTC.

The chain uses TRBV10-2 and TRBJ2-7, with a possible D match to TRBD2 (6 bases). From germline, CDR1 is WSHSY and CDR2 SAAADI. V was shortened by 4 bases and J by 5 bases, with 9 bases between the two germline ends. This CDR3 region has 12 residues. The CDR3 region is CASSGGEDEQYF. The CDR3 nucleotides are TGCGCCAGCAGTGGGGGGGAGGACGAGCAGTACTTC.

The chain uses TRBV30 and TRBJ1-2, with D possibly TRBD1 on 5 matching bases. In germline, CDR1 is GTSNPN, CDR2 SVGIG (reference sequence). The CDR3 is made up of 14 amino acids. V lost 1 base, J lost 8 bases, and 17 bases lay in between. The CDR3 DNA follows: TGTGCCTGGAGTGGGATAGGGGTCCAGGAGGGCTACACCTTC. Its protein is CAWSGIGVQEGYTF.

The chain recombines TRBV10-3 with TRBJ1-1, with TRBD1 matching over 8 bases. The CDR3 loop spans 18 amino acids. The V and J ends lost 2 bases and 0 bases, in that order; junction bases with no gene match: 11. The germline V gene has CDR1 ENHRY and CDR2 SYGVKD. CDR3 sequence (DNA): TGTGCCATCAGTGAGCCTGCCTCGGGACAGGAGCTGAACACTGAAGCTTTCTTT. Amino acids: CAISEPASGQELNTEAFF.

Of note for this clone: Germline is not matched at one junction end, which may reflect a read error. Other DNA sequences in this specimen translate into the identical CDR3. The rearrangement joins TRBV6-6 to TRBJ2-7; D perhaps matches TRBD2 (6 bases). This CDR3 spans 15 amino acids. Per germline, CDR1 MNHNY and CDR2 SVGAGI (reference sequence). CDR3 nucleotides: TGTGCCAGCAGTTACTCGAGTGGGGGGACCTACGAACAGTACTTC. This sequence encodes CASSYSSGGTYEQYF.

This chain links TRBV6-5 with TRBJ2-7, with D perhaps TRBD1 (5 bases). The V end was cut by 0 bases, the J end by 4 bases, with 16 bases between. Germline CDR1 MNHEY, CDR2 SVGAGI. The length of the CDR3 is 16 residues. CDR3 coding DNA: TGTGCCAGCAGTTACTCGACCGGCAGGGTGGAATACGAGCAGTACTTC. Translation gives CASSYSTGRVEYEQYF.

J is TRBJ2-1 and V is TRBV6-5, with TRBD2 matching over 10 bases. Trimming took 4 bases from V and 8 from J; bases not matched to a gene: 5. In germline, CDR1 is MNHEY, CDR2 SVGAGI. This CDR3 has 14 amino acids. The CDR3 loop is CASSSSGGGHEQFF. CDR3 DNA sequence: TGTGCCAGCAGTTCTAGCGGGGGAGGCCATGAGCAGTTCTTC.

The chain joins TRBV4-2 to TRBJ1-2; D gene uncertain. The CDR3 runs 15 residues. CDR1 and CDR2 from the germline V gene are LGHNA and YNFKEQ. V lost 3 bases and J 2 bases, leaving 13 bases between the germline ends. CDR3 in amino acids: CASSHQGGGNYGYTF. The CDR3 DNA reads TGTGCCAGCAGCCACCAAGGAGGCGGAAACTATGGCTACACCTTC.

The V and J genes are TRBV11-2 and TRBJ1-2; D is possibly TRBD1 (5 bases). V was clipped by 1 base and J by 1 base, with 16 bases between them. Germline CDR1 SGHAT, CDR2 FQNNGV. The CDR3 has 17 residues. The CDR3 loop reads CASSLGRGRNLNYGYTF. CDR3 bases: TGTGCCAGCAGCTTAGGGAGGGGCCGAAACCTTAACTATGGCTACACCTTC.

This chain uses TRBV9 with TRBJ1-2; TRBD1 matches at 9 bases. This CDR3 has 16 amino acids. With 3 bases clipped from V and 1 base from J, the junction kept 7 bases outside the gene matches. CDR1 is SGDLS, CDR2 YYNGEE, per germline. CDR3 in amino acids: CASSARTGDGNYGYTF. As DNA, the CDR3 is TGTGCCAGCAGCGCCCGGACAGGGGACGGTAACTATGGCTACACCTTC.

This chain uses TRBV7-3 with TRBJ1-2; 7 bases align to TRBD1. Looked up from germline, CDR1 is SGHTA and CDR2 is FQGTGA. Germline trimming cut 5 bases from V and 2 bases from J; bases unmatched to any gene: 2. The CDR3 is 13 residues long. CDR3 sequence reads: CASSPTGNYGYTF. In DNA, the CDR3 is TGTGCCAGCAGCCCGACAGGGAACTATGGCTACACCTTC. Based on the CDR3 plus reference TRBV7-3 and TRBJ1-2, the full variable domain is GAGVSQTPSNKVTEKGKYVELRCDPISGHTALYWYRQSLGQGPEFLIYFQGTGAADDSGLPNDRFFAVRPEGSVSTLKIQRTERGDSAVYLCASSPTGNYGYTFGSGTRLTVV.

In nucleotides, the CDR3 is TGTGCCAGCAGCCTACAGGGGGCGGAAGATACGCAGTATTTT. Translated: CASSLQGAEDTQYF. V and J are TRBV27 and TRBJ2-3, with 9 bases aligning to TRBD1. Looked up from germline, CDR1 is MNHEY and CDR2 is SMNVEV (reference sequence). The CDR3 consists of 14 residues. V was pared by 6 bases and J by 5 bases, with 6 bases of the junction left unmatched.

The gene calls are TRBV6-6 and TRBJ2-1, with D possibly being TRBD1 (6 bases). Trimming removed 2 bases at V and 5 bases at J, with 10 bases between. The CDR3 has 14 residues. The germline gives CDR1 MNHNY, CDR2 SVGAGI (reference sequence). The CDR3 loop reads CASSYQGLHNEQFF. In nucleotides, the CDR3 is TGTGCCAGCAGTTACCAGGGGCTACACAATGAGCAGTTCTTC.

This chain uses TRBV7-9 with TRBJ2-7, with a tentative D call TRBD2 (6 bases). Trimming removed 5 bases at V and 4 bases at J, with 15 bases between. CDR3 length: 14 residues. Germline CDR1 and CDR2: SEHNR and FQNEAQ (reference sequence). Written as DNA, the CDR3 is TGTGCCAGCAGCCCCCGCGGTCGGGAGTACGAGCAGTACTTC. Translation: CASSPRGREYEQYF. Looking up the rest from reference TRBV7-9 and TRBJ2-7 gives the full variable domain: DTGVSQNPRHKITKRGQNVTFRCDPISEHNRLYWYRQTLGQGPEFLTYFQNEAQLEKSRLLSDRFSAERPKGSFSTLEIQRTEQGDSAMYLCASSPRGREYEQYFGPGTRLTVT.

This clone was counted a single time. The chain combines TRBV19 with TRBJ2-7; D may match TRBD1 or TRBD2 (6 bases each). V lost 11 bases, J lost 2 bases, and 16 bases lay in between. The CDR3 has 13 residues. CDR1 LNHDA and CDR2 SQIVND come from the germline V gene (reference sequence). CDR3 nucleotide sequence: TGTGCCGCCTCGGGGGCCAATCCCTACGAGCAGTACTTC. Protein product: CAASGANPYEQYF.

This chain uses TRBV5-6 with TRBJ1-5; TRBD1 might be the D (6 bases). The germline gives CDR1 SGHDT, CDR2 YYEEEE. CDR3 length equals 12 residues. V was shortened by 1 base and J by 9 bases, with 8 bases between the two germline ends. The CDR3 nucleotides read TGTGCCAGCAGCTTGTTGACAGGGCCCCAGCATTTT. It is translated as CASSLLTGPQHF.

V usage is TRBV7-6 and J usage is TRBJ2-7; weak D call: TRBD1 (5 bases). The CDR3 length is 14 residues. Trimming removed 0 bases from V and 6 bases from J, with 12 bases in between. Germline V gives CDR1 SGHVS, CDR2 FNYEAQ. The CDR3 DNA follows: TGTGCCAGCAGCTTAGCGGGTCAAGGGGCCGAGCAGTACTTC. Translation: CASSLAGQGAEQYF.

The chain uses TRBV11-3 and TRBJ2-7; TRBD1 matches at 9 bases. Looked up from germline, CDR1 is SGHNT and CDR2 is YENEEA. With 5 bases clipped from V and 4 bases from J, the junction kept 9 bases outside the gene matches. This CDR3 is built from 15 residues. The CDR3 region has the DNA TGTGCCAGCAGCGCCCTGGGGGGACAGGGTTACGAGCAGTACTTC. Translating gives CASSALGGQGYEQYF.

J is TRBJ2-2 and V is TRBV27; TRBD1 agrees at 10 bases. The CDR3 extends over 15 amino acids. Germline-derived CDR1 and CDR2 are MNHEY and SMNVEV (reference sequence). J was trimmed by 5 bases and V by 2 bases; bases with no gene match: 2. The DNA for the CDR3 is TGTGCCAGCAGTTTAGGGACAGGGGTAACCGGGGAGCTGTTTTTT. Residues: CASSLGTGVTGELFF.

The genes are TRBV27 and TRBJ1-4, with no clear D. The V gene's germline CDR1 is MNHEY and CDR2 SMNVEV (reference sequence). V lost 5 bases to trimming and J lost 4 bases, with 8 bases between them. The CDR3 loop spans 13 amino acids. In DNA, the CDR3 is TGTGCCAGCAGTCAGCAGATTAATGAAAAACTGTTTTTT. Protein sequence: CASSQQINEKLFF.

The J gene is TRBJ2-7, the V gene TRBV4-1; 8 nucleotides align to TRBD2. This CDR3 has 16 residues. The V gene end was trimmed by 4 bases and the J gene end by 0 bases; junction bases not matched to a gene: 8. The germline CDR1 and CDR2 sequences are MGHRA and YSYEKL. CDR3 sequence: CASSPPAGANSYEQYF. The CDR3 region has the DNA TGCGCCAGCAGCCCCCCAGCGGGGGCCAACTCCTACGAGCAGTACTTC.